This paragraph reports one T cell receptor (beta chain). What it recognizes is unknown. The assay was immunoSEQ multiplex PCR, and TCRdb's table has in-frame clones only and misses some. Among some 300,000 clones listed, roughly 79% were seen once. The CDR3 sequence is 14 residues long. The V gene's germline CDR1 is MNHEY and CDR2 SVGAGI. Between the trimmed V and J ends, which lost 6 bases and 4 bases, there was a span of 12 bases. The sample belongs to a study of cytotoxic CD8 clonotypes in ibrutinib-treated CLL. Across the study: The group held roughly twelve relapsed/refractory and roughly 15 treatment-naive patients, with under 18 IGHV unmutated. Response sampling occurred after a median 12 months of treatment (range 6 to 36).

Study-wide results and caveats: Timing of sampling differed between sustained-remission and progressing patients.

This rearrangement joins TRBV6-5 to TRBJ1-4; D unresolved. This clonotype was obtained from a human donor with chronic lymphocytic leukemia. The sequencing here drew on PBMCs, taken before ibrutinib treatment. Here the CDR3 reads CASSLDGYNEKLFF. The DNA for the CDR3 is TGTGCCAGCAGCCTCGACGGATATAATGAAAAACTGTTTTTT.